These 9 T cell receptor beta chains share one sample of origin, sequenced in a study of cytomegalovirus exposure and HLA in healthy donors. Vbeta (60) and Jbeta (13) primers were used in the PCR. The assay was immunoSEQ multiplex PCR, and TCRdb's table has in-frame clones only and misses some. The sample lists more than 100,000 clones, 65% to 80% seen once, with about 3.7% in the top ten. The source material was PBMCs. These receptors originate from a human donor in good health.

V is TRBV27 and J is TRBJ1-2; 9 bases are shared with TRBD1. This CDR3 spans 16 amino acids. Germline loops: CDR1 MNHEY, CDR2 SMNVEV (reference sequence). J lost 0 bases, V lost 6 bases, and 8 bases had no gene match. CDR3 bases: TGTGCCAGCAGCCTCAGACAGGGGGGCTCTAACTATGGCTACACCTTC. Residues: CASSLRQGGSNYGYTF.

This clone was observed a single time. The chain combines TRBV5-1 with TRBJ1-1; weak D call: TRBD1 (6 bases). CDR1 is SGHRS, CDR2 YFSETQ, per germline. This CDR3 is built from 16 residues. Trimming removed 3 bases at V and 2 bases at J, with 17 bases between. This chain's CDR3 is CASSSGALQPNTEAFF. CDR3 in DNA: TGCGCCAGCAGCTCAGGGGCCCTTCAGCCCAACACTGAAGCTTTCTTT.

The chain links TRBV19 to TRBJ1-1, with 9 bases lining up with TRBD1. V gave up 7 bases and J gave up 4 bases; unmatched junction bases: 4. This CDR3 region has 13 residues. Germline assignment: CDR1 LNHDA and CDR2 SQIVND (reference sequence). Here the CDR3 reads CASMGQGGTEAFF. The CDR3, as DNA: TGTGCCAGTATGGGACAGGGAGGCACTGAAGCTTTCTTT.

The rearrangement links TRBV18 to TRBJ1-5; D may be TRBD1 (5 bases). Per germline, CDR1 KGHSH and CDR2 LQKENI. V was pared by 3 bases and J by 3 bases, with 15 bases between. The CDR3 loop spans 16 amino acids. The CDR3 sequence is CASSPVAGHPNQPQHF. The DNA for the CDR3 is TGTGCCAGCTCACCTGTGGCAGGGCACCCCAATCAGCCCCAGCATTTT.

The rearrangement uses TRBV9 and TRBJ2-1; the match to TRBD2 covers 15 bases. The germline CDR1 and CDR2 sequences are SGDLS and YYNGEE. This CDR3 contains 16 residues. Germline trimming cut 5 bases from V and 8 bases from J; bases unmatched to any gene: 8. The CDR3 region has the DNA TGTGCCAGCAGTGGACTAGCGGGAGGGCCTAGTGATGAGCAGTTCTTC. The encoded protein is CASSGLAGGPSDEQFF.

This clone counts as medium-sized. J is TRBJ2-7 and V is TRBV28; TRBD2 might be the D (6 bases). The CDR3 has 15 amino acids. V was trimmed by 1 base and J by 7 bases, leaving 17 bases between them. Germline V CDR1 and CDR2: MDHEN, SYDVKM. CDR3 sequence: CASSLLGEVGLEQYF. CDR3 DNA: TGTGCCAGCAGTTTATTGGGGGAGGTGGGCCTAGAGCAGTACTTC.

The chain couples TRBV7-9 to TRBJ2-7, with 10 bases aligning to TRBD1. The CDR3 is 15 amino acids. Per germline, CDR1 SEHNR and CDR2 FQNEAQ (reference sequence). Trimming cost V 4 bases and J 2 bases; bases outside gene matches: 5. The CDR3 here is CASSSMTGGPYEQYF. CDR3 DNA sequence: TGTGCCAGCAGCTCCATGACAGGGGGCCCCTACGAGCAGTACTTC.

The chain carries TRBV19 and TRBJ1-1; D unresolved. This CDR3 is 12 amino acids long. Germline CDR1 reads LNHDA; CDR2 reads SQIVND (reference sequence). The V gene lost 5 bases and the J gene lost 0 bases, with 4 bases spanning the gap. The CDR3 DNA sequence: TGTGCCAGTAGTGACATGAACACTGAAGCTTTCTTT. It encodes CASSDMNTEAFF.

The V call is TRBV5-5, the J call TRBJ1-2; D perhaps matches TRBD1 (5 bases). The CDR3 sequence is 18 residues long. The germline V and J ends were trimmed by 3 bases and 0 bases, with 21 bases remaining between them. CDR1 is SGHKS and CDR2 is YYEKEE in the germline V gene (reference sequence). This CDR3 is CASSSPPGGNLANYGYTF. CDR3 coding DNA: TGTGCCAGCAGCTCACCTCCGGGGGGTAACTTAGCTAACTATGGCTACACCTTC.